This is a list of T cell receptor beta chains from one sample in a study of blood T cells in healthy people across ages. Via MiXCR, TCRdb re-called the 5' RACE reads, giving one row per CDR3 protein. This sample has 550,000 to 700,000 distinct CDR3 sequences; approximately 30% occur once, and the top ten carry around 18%. The sequenced sample was blood. The source is a woman in her 70s in good health. The conserved cysteine and the conserved F or W are not part of the CDR3 here.

j_call v_call cdr3_aa
TRBJ2-5 TRBV20-1 SARVGTTQETQY
TRBJ1-2 TRBV27 ASSLGVRDGVYGYT
TRBJ1-1 TRBV7-9 ASSRTAPNTEAF
TRBJ1-1 TRBV7-2 ASSLGRTSTEAF
TRBJ1-1 TRBV6-4 ASSLGQGMVAF
TRBJ2-2 TRBV18 ASSPTSGPNTGELF
TRBJ2-7 TRBV7-9 ASSLDGGASYEQY
TRBJ2-1 TRBV20-1 SAMGQGAGVSYNEQF
TRBJ2-5 TRBV5-1 ASSDGGAGETQY
TRBJ1-2 TRBV29-1 SAYRGRDYGYT
TRBJ2-5 TRBV6-1 AVRQGPLAGGETQY
TRBJ1-2 TRBV29-1 SVNQGPGYT
TRBJ2-1 TRBV11-1 ASSTEAGGLKRTEQF
TRBJ2-3 TRBV29-1 SVGGTGKADTQY
TRBJ1-1 TRBV6-6 ASGPAGGRTNTEAF
TRBJ1-4 TRBV7-9 ASSLAGNTNEKLF
TRBJ1-6 TRBV5-5 ASSPTGILSYNSPLH
TRBJ2-5 TRBV5-1 ASSLFRGLQETQY
TRBJ2-2 TRBV24-1 ATSYNTGELF
TRBJ2-1 TRBV6-5 ASSYSGLGSYNEQF
TRBJ2-2 TRBV6-6 ASSPEDRGVGELF
. TRBV4-2 ASSQGQGTYEQY
TRBJ1-2 TRBV29-1 SVEADMYGYT
TRBJ1-2 TRBV6-5 ASTYGGAGDYGYT
TRBJ2-3 TRBV7-7 ASSLVPGQGPDTQY
TRBJ1-1 TRBV20-1 SATSDRNTEAF
TRBJ2-1 TRBV7-2 ASSRDRADEQF
TRBJ2-1 TRBV4-2 ASGLASNEQF
TRBJ2-7 TRBV6-6 ASSGLAETYEQY
TRBJ2-1 TRBV11-1 ASNLDRGTYNEQF
TRBJ2-1 TRBV9 ASSVGPSWANEQF
TRBJ1-6 TRBV30 AWNPPQGYNSPLH
TRBJ2-1 TRBV5-1 ASSPNAGAGYYNEQF
TRBJ2-7 TRBV20-1 SASDSSYEQY
TRBJ1-2 TRBV20-1 SARVRQGGGYT
. TRBV20-1 SARPPGQRGSYEQY
TRBJ2-1 TRBV12-3/TRBV12-4 ASSTRGRGPHNEQF